One and the same sample provided the 29 T cell receptor beta chains below, sequenced in a study of blood T cell repertoires in COVID-19. The method was immunoSEQ multiplex PCR; TCRdb's version includes in-frame clones alone and lacks a portion of them. The sample records under 300,000 clones, more than 85% being singletons. Sample: peripheral blood. The source of these receptors is a woman in her 70s with active or convalescent COVID-19.

The gene calls are TRBV3-1 (or the pseudogene TRBV3-2) and TRBJ1-2; 7 nucleotides line up with TRBD1. The germline V gene has CDR1 LGHDT and CDR2 YNNKEL (reference sequence). J lost 2 bases, V lost 3 bases, and 6 bases had no gene match. The CDR3 spans 15 residues. CDR3 sequence reads: CASSQTGRYNYGYTF. The CDR3 DNA reads TGTGCCAGCAGCCAGACAGGGAGGTACAACTATGGCTACACCTTC.

The chain is built from TRBV10-3 and TRBJ2-5, with a tentative D call TRBD2 (7 bases). This CDR3 spans 13 amino acids. Per the germline V gene, CDR1 is ENHRY and CDR2 is SYGVKD. The V gene lost 6 bases and the J gene lost 4 bases, with 12 bases spanning the gap. This CDR3 is CAIRAGAGETQYF. In DNA, the CDR3 is TGTGCCATCAGGGCGGGGGCCGGAGAGACCCAGTACTTC.

V usage is TRBV10-1 and J usage is TRBJ1-3; TRBD1 matches 7 bases. Germline assignment: CDR1 WNHNN and CDR2 SYGVQD (reference sequence). The J segment lost 2 bases and the V segment lost 6 bases, leaving 4 bases of the junction unmatched. This CDR3 region has 14 residues. CDR3 sequence: CASRDDRAGNTIYF. CDR3 DNA: TGCGCCAGCAGGGACGACAGGGCTGGAAACACCATATATTTT.

This clone was seen only once. The chain links TRBV7-2 to TRBJ2-3; weak D call: TRBD1 (6 bases). The CDR3 consists of 14 residues. V lost 4 bases, J lost 2 bases, and 10 bases lay in between. Germline-derived CDR1 and CDR2 are SGHTA and FQGNSA. CDR3 sequence reads: CASSSQGSTDTQYF. In nucleotides, the CDR3 is TGTGCCAGCAGCTCACAGGGATCCACAGATACGCAGTATTTT.

This clone was seen more than once but under ten times. The chain recombines TRBV11-2 with TRBJ2-2; TRBD1 might be the D (6 bases). V shed 3 bases and J shed 5 bases, with 13 bases lying between them. The CDR3 spans 15 residues. Germline V gene data show CDR1 as SGHAT and CDR2 as FQNNGV. CDR3 DNA: TGTGCCAGCAGCTTGGTCTGGGGGCAGACCGGGGAGCTGTTTTTT. Its translation is CASSLVWGQTGELFF.

The chain uses TRBV6-5 and TRBJ1-3, with 9 bases that match TRBD1. CDR3 size: 12 residues. With V trimmed by 6 bases and J by 7 bases, 1 base remained unmatched. CDR1 and CDR2 (germline): MNHEY, SVGAGI. CDR3 bases: TGTGCCAGCAGGGGGACAGGGAACACCATATATTTT. Residues: CASRGTGNTIYF.

The V call is TRBV7-8, the J call TRBJ1-6; weak D call: TRBD1 (5 bases). CDR3 size: 14 residues. Per germline, CDR1 SGHVS and CDR2 FQNEAQ. Trimming cost V 1 base and J 7 bases, with 8 bases left between them. CDR3 DNA: TGTGCCAGCAGCTTAGAGGGGAACAATTCACCCCTCCACTTT. Its protein product is CASSLEGNNSPLHF.

The gene calls are TRBV5-1 and TRBJ1-1; D remains ambiguous. The CDR3 has 13 residues. CDR1 is SGHRS and CDR2 is YFSETQ in the germline V gene. Trimming removed 5 bases from V and 1 base from J, with 9 bases in between. The CDR3: CASRTDPNTEAFF. The CDR3 DNA is TGCGCCAGCAGAACAGACCCGAACACTGAAGCTTTCTTT.

This clone was seen more than once but under ten times. The chain is built from TRBV11-2 and TRBJ1-5; 7 bases match TRBD1. J gave up 4 bases and V 0 bases, and 3 bases lay outside the gene matches. The CDR3 loop spans 15 amino acids. Looked up from germline, CDR1 is SGHAT and CDR2 is FQNNGV. The CDR3 sequence is CASSLERQGNQPQHF. The CDR3 nucleotides are TGTGCCAGCAGCTTAGAGAGACAGGGTAATCAGCCCCAGCATTTT.

The chain combines TRBV11-2 with TRBJ2-5; D possibly corresponds to TRBD2 (5 bases). The length of the CDR3 is 14 residues. The germline V and J ends were trimmed by 1 base and 1 base, with 7 bases remaining between them. The germline V gene encodes CDR1 SGHAT and CDR2 FQNNGV. CDR3 residues: CASSLGGVQETQYF. The CDR3 DNA reads as TGTGCCAGCAGCTTAGGGGGAGTCCAAGAGACCCAGTACTTC. The full variable domain, rest sourced from reference TRBV11-2 and TRBJ2-5, is EAGVAQSPRYKIIEKRQSVAFWCNPISGHATLYWYQQILGQGPKLLIQFQNNGVVDDSQLPKDRFSAERLKGVDSTLKIQPAKLEDSAVYLCASSLGGVQETQYFGPGTRLLVL.

The chain recombines TRBV5-1 with TRBJ1-6; D is ambiguous. V gave up 4 bases and J gave up 6 bases, with 11 bases separating them. This CDR3 is 14 amino acids long. CDR1 and CDR2 from the germline V gene are SGHRS and YFSETQ. The CDR3 sequence: CASSGPASNSPLHF. In DNA form, the CDR3 reads TGCGCCAGCAGCGGTCCTGCGAGTAATTCACCCCTCCACTTT.

In its sample, this clone was seen a few times. The chain employs TRBV29-1 and TRBJ2-1; D gene uncertain. Germline values: CDR1 SQVTM, CDR2 ANQGSEA. The CDR3 covers 10 residues. Trimming shortened V by 7 bases and J by 5 bases, and 6 bases separated the two germline ends. The CDR3 DNA follows: TGCAGCGCCGGAGACAATGAGCAGTTCTTC. This encodes CSAGDNEQFF.

The chain combines TRBV9 with TRBJ2-1, with a possible D match to TRBD1 (6 bases). CDR1 and CDR2 from the germline V gene are SGDLS and YYNGEE. V was trimmed by 3 bases and J by 3 bases, leaving 10 bases between them. The CDR3 is 14 amino acids. As DNA, the CDR3 is TGTGCCAGCAGCGCACGGACAGTCTACAATGAGCAGTTCTTC. Translated: CASSARTVYNEQFF.

The gene calls are TRBV28 and TRBJ2-2, with D hard to call. Germline loops: CDR1 MDHEN, CDR2 SYDVKM. V lost 2 bases to trimming and J lost 9 bases, with 7 bases between them. CDR3 length: 12 residues. The CDR3 spells CASSLEVRELFF. For the CDR3, the DNA is TGTGCCAGCAGTTTAGAGGTACGGGAGCTGTTTTTT.

This chain links TRBV5-1 with TRBJ1-2; 10 bases are shared with TRBD1. The J segment lost 2 bases and the V segment lost 5 bases, leaving 0 bases of the junction unmatched. The V gene's germline CDR1 is SGHRS and CDR2 YFSETQ. This CDR3 contains 13 residues. In nucleotides, the CDR3 is TGCGCCAGCAGGGACAGGGGGAACTATGGCTACACCTTC. Its translation is CASRDRGNYGYTF.

There are a few counts of this clone. The chain couples TRBV5-1 to TRBJ1-1; 7 nucleotides agree with TRBD1. The germline V gene encodes CDR1 SGHRS and CDR2 YFSETQ. The CDR3 loop spans 16 amino acids. With V trimmed by 0 bases and J by 0 bases, 5 bases remained unmatched. The CDR3: CASSLADRRMNTEAFF. Written as DNA, the CDR3 is TGCGCCAGCAGCTTGGCGGACAGGAGAATGAACACTGAAGCTTTCTTT. The whole variable domain, filled in from reference TRBV5-1 and TRBJ1-1, reads KAGVTQTPRYLIKTRGQQVTLSCSPISGHRSVSWYQQTPGQGLQFLFEYFSETQRNKGNFPGRFSGRQFSNSRSEMNVSTLELGDSALYLCASSLADRRMNTEAFFGQGTRLTVV.

The V gene is TRBV11-2, the J gene TRBJ1-2; D may be TRBD1 (5 bases). CDR3 length: 14 residues. Germline CDR1 SGHAT, CDR2 FQNNGV. V dropped 2 bases and J dropped 8 bases, with 15 bases sitting between them. CDR3 region: CASSLLQALGGYTF. CDR3 DNA: TGTGCCAGCAGCTTATTACAGGCCCTCGGGGGCTACACCTTC.

Only a few counts were recorded for this clone. The V call is TRBV4-1, the J call TRBJ1-1; TRBD1 is a possible D gene (5 bases). CDR1 and CDR2 from the germline V gene are MGHRA and YSYEKL. Trimming cost V 4 bases and J 1 base, with 13 bases left between them. The CDR3 is 15 residues long. The CDR3, as DNA: TGCGCCAGCAGCCTCTCGGGGGTGGGGAACACTGAAGCTTTCTTT. It translates to CASSLSGVGNTEAFF.

The J gene is TRBJ1-2, the V gene TRBV11-2, with a possible D match to TRBD1 (5 bases). There are 12 residues in the CDR3. Trimming stripped 5 bases from V and 8 bases from J, with 12 bases between. In germline, CDR1 is SGHAT, CDR2 FQNNGV. The CDR3 DNA reads TGTGCCAGCAGCCCTCGGGGGGTCGGCTACACCTTC. Protein sequence: CASSPRGVGYTF.

J is TRBJ1-6 and V is TRBV5-1; 9 positions match TRBD1. Germline CDR1 is SGHRS and CDR2 is YFSETQ. V trimming: 5 bases; J trimming: 10 bases; junction bases outside the gene matches: 7. This CDR3 has 14 residues. The CDR3 DNA follows: TGCGCCAGCAGTTCACAGGGGGCGAACTCACCCCTCCACTTT. Its translation is CASSSQGANSPLHF.

V usage is TRBV7-9 and J usage is TRBJ2-1; D not certain. The CDR3 contains 13 residues. V lost 3 bases and J 8 bases, leaving 11 bases between the germline ends. The germline gives CDR1 SEHNR, CDR2 FQNEAQ (reference sequence). This chain's CDR3 is CASSLGNSHEQFF. The CDR3 DNA follows: TGTGCCAGCAGCTTGGGCAACTCCCATGAGCAGTTCTTC.

DNA for the CDR3: TGTGCCAGCAGCACTCAGACTAGGTCCGAGCAGTACTTC. It encodes CASSTQTRSEQYF. The chain has TRBV7-2 and TRBJ2-7; D is possibly TRBD2 (6 bases). Germline assignment: CDR1 SGHTA and CDR2 FQGNSA. The CDR3 is made up of 13 amino acids. The V end lost 5 bases, the J end lost 6 bases, and 14 bases lay between the germline ends.

This chain links TRBV5-5 with TRBJ2-2; 7 bases match TRBD1. V was clipped by 3 bases and J by 0 bases; unmatched bases: 5. CDR1 and CDR2 (germline): SGHKS, YYEKEE (reference sequence). The CDR3 length is 16 residues. As DNA, the CDR3 is TGTGCCAGCAGCTGGGGACAGTTCGCGAACACCGGGGAGCTGTTTTTT. Its translation is CASSWGQFANTGELFF.

The chain recombines TRBV11-2 with TRBJ1-4; no reliable D call. This CDR3 spans 15 amino acids. Germline-derived CDR1 and CDR2 are SGHAT and FQNNGV. V shed 1 base and J shed 1 base, with 7 bases lying between them. CDR3 coding DNA: TGTGCCAGCAGCTTAGTACCGGGAACTAATGAAAAACTGTTTTTT. Translating gives CASSLVPGTNEKLFF.

The V gene is TRBV9, the J gene TRBJ1-2; possibly TRBD1 for D (5 bases). V was clipped by 3 bases and J by 2 bases, with 17 bases between them. CDR3 length: 16 residues. Germline values: CDR1 SGDLS, CDR2 YYNGEE. CDR3 residues: CASSAPFKGINYGYTF. DNA of the CDR3: TGTGCCAGCAGCGCTCCCTTTAAGGGGATAAACTATGGCTACACCTTC.

The chain combines TRBV2 with TRBJ1-6; tentatively, D is TRBD1 (6 bases). V was shortened by 8 bases and J by 14 bases, with 19 bases between the two germline ends. Germline lookup yields CDR1 SNHLY and CDR2 FYNNEI. This CDR3 comprises 13 residues. CDR3 sequence: CASSVLGAGTLHF. The CDR3 DNA reads TGTGCCAGCTCAGTGTTGGGGGCTGGGACCCTCCACTTT.

The rearrangement links TRBV2 to TRBJ1-5; D uncertain. Germline V lookup: CDR1 SNHLY, CDR2 FYNNEI. This CDR3 spans 14 amino acids. V shed 6 bases and J shed 4 bases, with 13 bases lying between them. CDR3 in amino acids: CASRRRRENQPQHF. CDR3 nucleotide sequence: TGTGCCAGCAGGAGGAGGAGGGAGAATCAGCCCCAGCATTTT.

The genes are TRBV14 and TRBJ2-3, with D maybe TRBD1 (7 bases). V was shortened by 3 bases and J by 2 bases, with 15 bases between the two germline ends. This CDR3 spans 16 amino acids. Germline CDR1 is SGHDN and CDR2 is FVKESK. CDR3 region: CASSHLARGDTDTQYF. The CDR3 bases are TGTGCCAGCAGCCATCTAGCCAGGGGGGACACAGATACGCAGTATTTT.

This clone was observed once. The chain links TRBV18 to TRBJ1-5; 9 bases match TRBD1. J gave up 0 bases and V 5 bases, and 8 bases lay outside the gene matches. In germline, CDR1 is KGHSH, CDR2 LQKENI. The CDR3 is 17 residues long. The CDR3 protein is CASSSKTGGTSNQPQHF. The CDR3 region has the DNA TGTGCCAGCTCATCTAAGACAGGGGGAACTAGCAATCAGCCCCAGCATTTT.